This TCR beta chain is from a study of blood T cell repertoires in COVID-19. V lost 0 bases, J lost 4 bases, and 13 bases lay in between. Per germline, CDR1 MNHEY and CDR2 SVGAGI. The CDR3 has 15 amino acids. The protocol was immunoSEQ multiplex PCR, while the TCRdb copy is restricted to in-frame clones and leaves out a portion. The data contain some 50,000 clones, around 83% of them seen just once; the ten biggest clones take up 7.6%. V usage is TRBV6-5 and J usage is TRBJ2-7, with D perhaps matching TRBD2 (5 bases). The sequence was collected from a human donor in a cohort sampled during active COVID-19. The sequenced sample consisted of peripheral blood. CDR3 region: CASSYSTLGVYEQYF. Written as DNA, the CDR3 is TGTGCCAGCAGTTACTCGACCCTGGGAGTTTACGAGCAGTACTTC.